This entry lists 13 T cell receptor beta chains sequenced from one sample in a study of post-analysis software for immune sequencing data. Findings and limits, study-wide: Five TRBV segments (TRBV5-6, TRBV5-1 and TRBV20-1 among them) occurred more frequently in patients than in controls.

The antigens of these receptors remain unknown. Included in the TCR beta cDNA libraries were unique molecular identifiers. TCRdb redid the calling of the PCR reads with MiXCR, one entry per CDR3 protein. The sample comprises 450,000 to 700,000 distinct CDR3 sequences, 44% of which are singletons, and approximately 1.7% rests with the top ten. The sample was blood. These receptors were collected from a girl aged 5-17 years with multiple sclerosis.

The V and J genes are TRBV7-3 and TRBJ1-1; D gene uncertain. The CDR3 extends over 13 amino acids. V was trimmed by 6 bases and J by 0 bases, leaving 8 bases between them. Per germline, CDR1 SGHTA and CDR2 FQGTGA. The CDR3 loop reads CASSISMNTEAFF. The DNA for the CDR3 is TGTGCCAGCAGTATCTCCATGAACACTGAAGCTTTCTTT.

This chain uses TRBV2 with TRBJ2-1, with D perhaps matching TRBD1 (6 bases). Per the germline V gene, CDR1 is SNHLY and CDR2 is FYNNEI. Trimming left V 6 bases short and J 6 bases short, with 12 bases between. The CDR3 consists of 13 residues. In DNA, the CDR3 is TGTGCCAGCAGGGGACACGACCTCAATGAGCAGTTCTTC. Protein product: CASRGHDLNEQFF.

The chain uses TRBV4-1 and TRBJ2-7, with 8 bases identical to TRBD2. The CDR3 consists of 16 residues. V was pared by 1 base and J by 3 bases, with 8 bases of the junction left unmatched. Germline values: CDR1 MGHRA, CDR2 YSYEKL. The CDR3: CASSQVSRAGDYEQYF. CDR3 DNA: TGCGCCAGCAGCCAAGTCTCTCGAGCGGGAGACTACGAGCAGTACTTC.

The rearrangement joins TRBV9 to TRBJ2-1, with D perhaps given as TRBD1 or TRBD2 (5 bases each). This CDR3 spans 15 amino acids. V was shortened by 0 bases and J by 9 bases, with 16 bases between the two germline ends. In germline, CDR1 is SGDLS, CDR2 YYNGEE. The CDR3 nucleotides read TGTGCCAGCAGCGTAGGGGGGACGGTTTCGCCTGAGCAGTTCTTC. Translating gives CASSVGGTVSPEQFF.

The chain carries TRBV6-5 and TRBJ2-7; TRBD2 might be the D (6 bases). Trimming pared 6 bases from V and 4 bases from J, leaving 19 bases between. Per germline, CDR1 MNHEY and CDR2 SVGAGI. The CDR3 spans 15 residues. CDR3 protein: CASRITGTVLYEQYF. Written as DNA, the CDR3 is TGTGCCAGCAGGATCACCGGGACTGTCCTTTACGAGCAGTACTTC.

This clonotype was found a few times. This chain joins TRBV9 and TRBJ1-2, with TRBD1 as a possible D gene (5 bases). Trimming removed 4 bases from V and 10 bases from J, with 23 bases in between. Germline loops: CDR1 SGDLS, CDR2 YYNGEE. The CDR3 runs 15 residues. CDR3 sequence reads: CASSQNRGGAMVYTF. The CDR3 coding sequence is TGTGCCAGCAGCCAGAACCGTGGAGGGGCAATGGTCTACACCTTC.

For this clonotype: This may come from a read error, since a much larger clone is one base off. The chain's CDR3 is CASSASGGTDTQYF. CDR3 nucleotides: TGTGCCAGCAGTGCTAGCGGGGGCACAGATACGCAGTATTTT. The chain carries TRBV2 and TRBJ2-3; 9 positions agree with TRBD2. Trimming cost V 4 bases and J 1 base; bases outside gene matches: 0. CDR1 SNHLY and CDR2 FYNNEI come from the germline V gene. The CDR3 loop spans 14 amino acids.

This chain uses TRBV12-3 or TRBV12-4 with TRBJ2-3, with TRBD2 identical over 14 bases. This CDR3 has 21 amino acids. V shed 3 bases, J shed 4 bases, and the junction held 18 bases outside the gene matches. This chain's CDR3 is CASSFSTRGLAGGPRADTQYF. CDR3 nucleotide sequence: TGTGCCAGCAGTTTCTCAACCCGAGGACTAGCGGGAGGTCCCAGGGCAGATACGCAGTATTTT.

This clonotype was seen more than once but under ten times. J is TRBJ2-7 and V is TRBV5-1; D is unclear. The CDR3 is made up of 17 amino acids. Germline V gene data show CDR1 as SGHRS and CDR2 as YFSETQ. V lost 1 base and J 5 bases, leaving 22 bases between the germline ends. CDR3 in DNA: TGCGCCAGCAGCTTGTTCCCTGGTAGGGCTTCCTGGGACGAGCAGTACTTC. Residues: CASSLFPGRASWDEQYF.

This chain links TRBV12-3 or TRBV12-4 with TRBJ2-6; 8 bases map to TRBD2. This CDR3 spans 16 amino acids. With V trimmed by 5 bases and J by 0 bases, 3 bases remained unmatched. CDR3 coding DNA: TGTGCCAGCAGTCCCGGGGGGGTCTCTGGGGCCAACGTCCTGACTTTC. Its translation is CASSPGGVSGANVLTF.

This chain joins TRBV25-1 and TRBJ1-2; D remains ambiguous. The germline V gene encodes CDR1 MGHDK and CDR2 SYGVNS. CDR3 length equals 13 residues. The V gene lost 0 bases and the J gene lost 8 bases, with 10 bases spanning the gap. The CDR3 DNA sequence: TGTGCCAGCAGTGAATATCCATACTCGGGCTACACCTTC. Its translation is CASSEYPYSGYTF.

This rearrangement joins TRBV11-1 to TRBJ1-2; D not certain. The germline V gene encodes CDR1 SGHAT and CDR2 FQDESV (reference sequence). V shed 7 bases and J shed 1 base, with 10 bases lying between them. This CDR3 region has 13 residues. CDR3 sequence: CASTRNNNYGYTF. The CDR3, as DNA: TGTGCCAGCACCCGAAACAATAACTATGGCTACACCTTC.

This clonotype occurred a few times. The chain has TRBV27 and TRBJ2-7; TRBD2 might be the D (7 bases). The CDR3 is made up of 14 amino acids. CDR1 and CDR2 from the germline V gene are MNHEY and SMNVEV (reference sequence). V was cut by 5 bases and J by 5 bases, with 16 bases left in between. The CDR3 bases are TGTGCCAGCAGTCCCGTGGGGGGGCGAAACGAGCAGTACTTC. Its translation: CASSPVGGRNEQYF.